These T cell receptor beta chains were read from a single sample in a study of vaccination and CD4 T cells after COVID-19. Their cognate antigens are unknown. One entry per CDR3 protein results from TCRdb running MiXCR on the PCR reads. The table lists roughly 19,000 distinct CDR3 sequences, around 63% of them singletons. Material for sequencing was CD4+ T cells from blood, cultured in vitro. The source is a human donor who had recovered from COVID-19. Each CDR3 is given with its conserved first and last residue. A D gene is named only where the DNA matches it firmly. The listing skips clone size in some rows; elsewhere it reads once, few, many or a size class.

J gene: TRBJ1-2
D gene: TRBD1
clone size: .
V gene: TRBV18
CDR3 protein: CASSPGTGDYGYTF
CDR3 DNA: TGTGCCAGCTCACCCGGGACAGGGGACTATGGCTACACCTTC

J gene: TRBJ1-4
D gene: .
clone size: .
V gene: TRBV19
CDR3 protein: CASSMNSLNEKLFF
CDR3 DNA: TGTGCCAGTAGTATGAACAGCTTAAATGAAAAACTGTTTTTT

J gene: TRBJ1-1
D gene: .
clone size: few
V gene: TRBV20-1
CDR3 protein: CSASPRNTEAFF
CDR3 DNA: TGCAGTGCCTCACCTAGGAACACTGAAGCTTTCTTT

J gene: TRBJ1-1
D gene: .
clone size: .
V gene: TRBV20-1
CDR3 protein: CSASRQSKKNTEAFF
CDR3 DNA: TGCAGTGCTAGTAGGCAGTCCAAGAAGAACACTGAAGCTTTCTTT

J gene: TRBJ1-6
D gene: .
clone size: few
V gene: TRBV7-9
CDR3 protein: CASSSDSPLHF
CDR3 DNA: TGTGCCAGCAGCTCAGATTCACCCCTCCACTTT

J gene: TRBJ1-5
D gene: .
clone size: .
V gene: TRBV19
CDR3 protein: CASRSQGGNQPQHF
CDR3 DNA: TGTGCCAGTAGATCCCAGGGCGGCAATCAGCCCCAGCATTTT

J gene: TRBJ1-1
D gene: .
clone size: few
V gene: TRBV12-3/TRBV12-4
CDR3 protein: CASREQGNTEAFF
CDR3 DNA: TGTGCCAGCAGAGAACAGGGGAACACTGAAGCTTTCTTT

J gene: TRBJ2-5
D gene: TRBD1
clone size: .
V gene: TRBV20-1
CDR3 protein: CSARDQARGLETQYF
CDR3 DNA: TGCAGTGCTAGAGATCAGGCCAGGGGGCTAGAGACCCAGTACTTC

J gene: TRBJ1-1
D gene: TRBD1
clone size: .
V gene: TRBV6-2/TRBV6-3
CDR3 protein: CASRNRQGQLNTEAFF
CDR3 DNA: TGTGCCAGCAGAAACCGACAGGGCCAACTGAACACTGAAGCTTTCTTT

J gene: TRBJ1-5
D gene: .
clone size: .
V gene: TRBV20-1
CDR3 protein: CSARAGLPLNQPQHF
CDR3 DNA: TGCAGTGCTAGAGCAGGGTTGCCCCTTAATCAGCCCCAGCATTTT

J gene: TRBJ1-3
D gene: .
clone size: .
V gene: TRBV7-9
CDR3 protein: CASSLTGSRRNTIYF
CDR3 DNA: TGTGCCAGCAGCCTAACAGGGAGTCGGCGCAACACCATATATTTT

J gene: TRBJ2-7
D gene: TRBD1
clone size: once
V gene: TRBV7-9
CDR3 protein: CASGTGGSYEQYF
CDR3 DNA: TGTGCCAGCGGGACAGGGGGCTCCTACGAGCAGTACTTC

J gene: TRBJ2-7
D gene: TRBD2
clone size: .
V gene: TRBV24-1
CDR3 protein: CATSDSGLAGPVAYEQYF
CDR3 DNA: TGTGCCACCAGTGACTCGGGACTAGCGGGCCCAGTGGCCTACGAGCAGTACTTC

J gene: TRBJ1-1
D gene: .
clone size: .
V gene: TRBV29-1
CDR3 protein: CSVSQGLTGNTEAFF
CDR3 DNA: TGCAGCGTTTCCCAAGGTTTGACAGGTAACACTGAAGCTTTCTTT

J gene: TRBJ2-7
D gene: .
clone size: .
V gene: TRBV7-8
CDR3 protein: CASSLDWTIEQYF
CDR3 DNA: TGTGCCAGCAGTTTAGACTGGACGATCGAGCAGTACTTC

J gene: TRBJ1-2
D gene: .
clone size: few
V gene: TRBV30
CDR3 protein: CAWSEDSGYTF
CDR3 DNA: TGTGCCTGGAGTGAGGACAGTGGCTACACCTTC

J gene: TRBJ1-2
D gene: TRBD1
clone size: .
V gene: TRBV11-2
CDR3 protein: CASSLGSIGQGDYGYTF
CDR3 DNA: TGTGCCAGCAGCTTAGGTTCGATCGGACAGGGTGACTATGGCTACACCTTC

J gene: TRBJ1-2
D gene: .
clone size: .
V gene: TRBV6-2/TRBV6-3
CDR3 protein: CASRMQGHPGGYTF
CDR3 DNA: TGTGCCAGCAGGATGCAGGGTCATCCCGGAGGCTACACCTTC

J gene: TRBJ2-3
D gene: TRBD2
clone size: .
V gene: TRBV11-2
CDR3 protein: CASSYSGKVSDTQYF
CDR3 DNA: TGTGCCAGCAGTTATAGCGGGAAGGTATCAGATACGCAGTATTTT

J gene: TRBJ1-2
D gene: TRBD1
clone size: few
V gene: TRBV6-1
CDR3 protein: CATQGAYYGYTF
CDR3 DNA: TGTGCCACACAGGGGGCATACTATGGCTACACCTTC

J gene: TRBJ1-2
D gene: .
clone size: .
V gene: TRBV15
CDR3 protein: CATSKILREGYTF
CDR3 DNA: TGTGCCACCAGCAAGATACTCAGGGAGGGCTACACCTTC

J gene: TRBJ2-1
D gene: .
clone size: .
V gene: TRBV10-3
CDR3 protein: CATSNALSSYNEQFF
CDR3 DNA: TGTGCCACATCTAACGCCCTGAGCTCCTACAATGAGCAGTTCTTC

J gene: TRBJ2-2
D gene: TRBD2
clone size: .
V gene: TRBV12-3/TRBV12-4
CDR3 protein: CASSPFLKRGRSTGELFF
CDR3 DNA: TGTGCCAGCAGTCCATTCCTCAAGCGGGGTCGGAGCACCGGGGAGCTGTTTTTT

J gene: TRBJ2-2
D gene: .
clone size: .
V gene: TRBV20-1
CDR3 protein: CSARGAGGSNTGELFF
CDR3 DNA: TGCAGTGCTAGAGGAGCGGGTGGCTCGAACACCGGGGAGCTGTTTTTT

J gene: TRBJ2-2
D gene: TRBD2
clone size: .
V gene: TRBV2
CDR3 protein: CASSVTSGFTGELFF
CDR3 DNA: TGTGCCAGCAGTGTGACTAGCGGGTTCACCGGGGAGCTGTTTTTT

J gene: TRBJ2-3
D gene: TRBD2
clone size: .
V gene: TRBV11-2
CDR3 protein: CASSLGSGSSSDTQYF
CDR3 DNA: TGTGCCAGCAGCTTAGGGAGCGGGAGTAGTTCAGATACGCAGTATTTT

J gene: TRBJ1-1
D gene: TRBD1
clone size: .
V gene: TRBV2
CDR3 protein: CASSLQGVWTEAFF
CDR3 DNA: TGTGCCAGCAGTCTGCAGGGGGTCTGGACTGAAGCTTTCTTT

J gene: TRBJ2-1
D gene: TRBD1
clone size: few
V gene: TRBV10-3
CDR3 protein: CATRGTGDNEQFF
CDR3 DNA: TGTGCCACCAGGGGGACAGGGGACAATGAGCAGTTCTTC

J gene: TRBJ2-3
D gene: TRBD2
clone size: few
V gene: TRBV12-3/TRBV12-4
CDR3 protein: CASSAGAGGRTDTQYF
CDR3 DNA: TGTGCCAGCAGTGCGGGAGCGGGGGGACGCACAGATACGCAGTATTTT

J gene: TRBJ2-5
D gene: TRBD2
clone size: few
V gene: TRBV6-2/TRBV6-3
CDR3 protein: CASTRGAGGSLETQYF
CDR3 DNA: TGTGCCAGCACCAGAGGGGCGGGAGGGTCCCTGGAGACCCAGTACTTC

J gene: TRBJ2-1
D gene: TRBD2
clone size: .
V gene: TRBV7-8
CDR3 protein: CAIPAGVNEQFF
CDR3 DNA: TGTGCCATCCCAGCGGGAGTCAATGAGCAGTTCTTC

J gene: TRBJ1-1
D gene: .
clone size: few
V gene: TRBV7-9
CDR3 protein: CASSPGQSDTEAFF
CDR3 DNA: TGTGCCAGCAGCCCAGGACAGTCGGACACTGAAGCTTTCTTT

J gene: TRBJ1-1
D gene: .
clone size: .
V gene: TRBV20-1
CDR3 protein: CSAIRGVTEAFF
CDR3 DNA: TGCAGTGCAATCCGGGGGGTTACTGAAGCTTTCTTT

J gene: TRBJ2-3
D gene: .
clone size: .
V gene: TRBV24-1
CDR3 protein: CATSDRGAGDTQYF
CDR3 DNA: TGTGCCACCAGTGATCGGGGGGCGGGAGATACGCAGTATTTT

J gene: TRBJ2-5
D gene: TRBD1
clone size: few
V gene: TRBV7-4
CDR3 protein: CASRHRGRRETQYF
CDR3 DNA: TGTGCCAGCAGGCACAGGGGGCGCCGAGAGACCCAGTACTTC

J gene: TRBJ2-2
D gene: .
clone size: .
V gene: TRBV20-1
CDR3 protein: CSARDRAGLGELFF
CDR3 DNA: TGCAGTGCTAGAGATAGGGCAGGTTTAGGGGAGCTGTTTTTT

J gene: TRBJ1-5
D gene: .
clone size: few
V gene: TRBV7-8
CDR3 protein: CASSLTQTNQPQHF
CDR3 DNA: TGTGCCAGCAGCTTGACTCAGACCAATCAGCCCCAGCATTTT

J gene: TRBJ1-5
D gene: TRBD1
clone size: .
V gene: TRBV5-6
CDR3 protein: CASSPGTGDGQPQHF
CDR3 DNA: TGTGCCAGCAGCCCCGGGACAGGGGATGGTCAGCCCCAGCATTTT

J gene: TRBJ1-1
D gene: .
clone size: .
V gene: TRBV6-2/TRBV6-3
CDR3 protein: CASSRLWGIAAFF
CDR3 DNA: TGTGCCAGCAGCAGGCTTTGGGGTATCGCAGCTTTCTTT

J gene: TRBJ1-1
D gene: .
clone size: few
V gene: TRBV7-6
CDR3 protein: CASSLSQASGEAFF
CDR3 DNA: TGTGCCAGCAGCTTAAGCCAGGCCTCGGGCGAAGCTTTCTTT

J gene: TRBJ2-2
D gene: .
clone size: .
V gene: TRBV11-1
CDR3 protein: CASSLSGTGELFF
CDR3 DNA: TGTGCCAGCAGCTTGTCAGGCACCGGGGAGCTGTTTTTT

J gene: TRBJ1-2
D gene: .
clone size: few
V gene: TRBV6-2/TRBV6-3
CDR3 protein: CASQIGPRRPGYTF
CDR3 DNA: TGTGCCAGCCAGATCGGACCGAGGCGACCTGGCTACACCTTC

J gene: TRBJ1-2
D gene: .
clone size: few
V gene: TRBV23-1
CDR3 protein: CASSQGTSNYGYTF
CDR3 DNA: TGCGCCAGCAGCCAAGGGACATCTAACTATGGCTACACCTTC

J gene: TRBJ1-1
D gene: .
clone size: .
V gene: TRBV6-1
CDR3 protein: CASNPAGGTEAFF
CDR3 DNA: TGTGCCAGCAACCCCGCGGGGGGAACTGAAGCTTTCTTT

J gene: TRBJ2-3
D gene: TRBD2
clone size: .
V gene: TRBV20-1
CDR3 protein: CSAPDSSGRTDTQYF
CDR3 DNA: TGCAGTGCCCCTGACTCTAGCGGGCGCACAGATACGCAGTATTTT

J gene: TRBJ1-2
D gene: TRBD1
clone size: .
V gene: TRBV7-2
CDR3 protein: CASSRTGAINGYTF
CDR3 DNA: TGTGCCAGCAGCCGAACAGGGGCCATAAATGGCTACACCTTC

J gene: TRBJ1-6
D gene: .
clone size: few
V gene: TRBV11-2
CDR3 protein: CASSHGQFHSPLHF
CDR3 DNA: TGTGCCAGCAGCCACGGACAGTTTCACTCACCCCTCCACTTT

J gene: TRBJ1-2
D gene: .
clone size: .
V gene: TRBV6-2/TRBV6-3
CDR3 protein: CASSYDRGRFRGYTF
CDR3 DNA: TGTGCCAGCAGTTACGATCGGGGCAGGTTTCGTGGCTACACCTTC